This entry features one T cell receptor beta chain sequence. As yet, its antigen is unknown. Unmatched junction bases numbered 8, after V lost 5 bases and J lost 6 bases. CDR1 is SGHAT, CDR2 FQNNGV, per germline. The CDR3 spans 14 residues. These data originate in a study of OX40 agonist ivuxolimab in advanced cancers. On the study more broadly: Ivuxolimab doses were 0.01, 0.1, 0.3, 1.5, 3 or 10 mg/kg every 2 weeks. Partial response was recorded in three patients: one hepatocellular carcinoma and two cutaneous melanoma cases.

Study-wide results and limits: CD4+ and CD8+ T cells in blood underwent clonal expansion by week 6 at 0.1 to 3.0 mg/kg.

Using immunoSEQ multiplex PCR, the repertoire was profiled, and TCRdb retains in-frame clones only, with some absent. The table lists 65,000 to 95,000 clones, around nine tenths of them singletons. This receptor was taken from an adult with an advanced solid tumor such as melanoma, head and neck, liver or kidney cancer. The V call is TRBV11-2, the J call TRBJ1-2; 8 nucleotides agree with TRBD1. The sequencing here drew on CD4+ or CD8+ T cells sorted from blood, taken in a trial of the OX40 agonist ivuxolimab. The CDR3 DNA reads as TGTGCCAGCAGCCCCTTTCAGGGGGCGGATGGCTACACCTTC. It is translated as CASSPFQGADGYTF.